Listed below are T cell receptor beta chains from one sample, sequenced in a study of T-cell reconstitution after alpha-beta-depleted transplantation in children. TCRdb re-called the PCR reads with MiXCR, one entry per CDR3 protein. The sample shows 300,000 or so distinct CDR3 sequences, about a tenth of them seen only once. The material was PBMCs from the stem cell graft donor, obtained from the stem cell graft. All receptors come from a human donor who donated a stem cell graft to a child with SCID. CDR3s include the opening cysteine and the closing phenylalanine or tryptophan. A D gene is named only where the DNA matches it firmly. Part of the rows lack a size; the others show once, few, many or a class for expanded clones.

>16|TRBV9|TRBJ1-1|NA|many
CASSTDGGAVYTEAFF
TGTGCCAGCAGCACGGATGGGGGGGCCGTTTACACTGAAGCTTTCTTT
>15|TRBV5-1|TRBJ1-5|NA|many
CASSLGAASGQPQHF
TGCGCCAGCAGCTTGGGGGCGGCAAGCGGTCAGCCCCAGCATTTT
>16|TRBV4-1|TRBJ1-1|NA|NA
CASSQDRRGANTEAFF
TGCGCCAGCAGCCAAGATAGAAGAGGGGCGAACACTGAAGCTTTCTTT
>16|TRBV25-1|TRBJ2-1|NA|few
CASSAIPGAPYNEQFF
TGTGCCAGCAGCGCCATCCCGGGGGCCCCCTACAATGAGCAGTTCTTC
>16|TRBV13|TRBJ1-3|NA|NA
CASSREQSYSGNTIYF
TGTGCCAGCAGCCGCGAGCAGTCCTACTCTGGAAACACCATATATTTT
>14|TRBV4-1|TRBJ2-3|NA|many
CASSQTGPVDTQYF
TGCGCCAGCAGCCAAACAGGACCGGTGGATACGCAGTATTTT
>13|TRBV9|TRBJ2-3|NA|NA
CASSVSWDYTQYF
TGTGCCAGCAGCGTTTCCTGGGACTATACGCAGTATTTT
>15|TRBV12-3/TRBV12-4|TRBJ2-1|NA|NA
CASSLAGGSWNEQFF
TGTGCCAGCAGTCTAGCAGGGGGGTCCTGGAATGAGCAGTTCTTC
>17|TRBV7-2|TRBJ2-1|NA|few
CASSLVEGKGSYNEQFF
TGTGCCAGCAGCTTAGTTGAGGGGAAGGGCTCCTACAATGAGCAGTTCTTC
>17|TRBV5-1|TRBJ2-2|NA|many
CASSPATGGLVTGELFF
TGCGCCAGCAGCCCGGCAACGGGGGGCCTTGTCACCGGGGAGCTGTTTTTT
>15|TRBV5-1|TRBJ2-5|NA|few
CASTRGGGTQETQYF
TGCGCCAGCACCCGAGGTGGGGGGACTCAAGAGACCCAGTACTTC
>14|TRBV12-5|TRBJ2-3|NA|NA
CASGTGTSTDTQYF
TGTGCTAGTGGTACAGGGACTAGCACAGATACGCAGTATTTT
>15|TRBV12-3/TRBV12-4|TRBJ2-1|TRBD2|few
CASSPPGLAANEQFF
TGTGCCAGCAGTCCCCCGGGACTAGCGGCCAATGAGCAGTTCTTC
>15|TRBV6-1|TRBJ1-2|TRBD1|few
CASRLDRGANYGYTF
TGTGCCAGCAGACTAGACAGGGGGGCCAACTATGGCTACACCTTC
>10|TRBV7-9|TRBJ1-2|NA|many
CASSLGGYTF
TGCGCCAGCAGCTTGGGCGGCTACACCTTC
>15|TRBV9|TRBJ2-5|NA|once
CASSVGTTMGETQYF
TGTGCCAGCAGCGTTGGGACAACGATGGGAGAGACCCAGTACTTC
>17|TRBV20-1|TRBJ1-1|NA|few
CSARDQRLSGSATEAFF
TGCAGTGCTAGAGATCAACGGTTGTCAGGGTCGGCAACTGAAGCTTTCTTT
>15|TRBV7-9|TRBJ1-4|TRBD1|few
CASSLDVQGGEKLFF
TGTGCCAGCAGCTTAGATGTCCAGGGGGGTGAAAAACTGTTTTTT
>13|TRBV29-1|TRBJ1-1|NA|many
CSVRDISNTEAFF
TGCAGCGTTCGGGACATATCGAACACTGAAGCTTTCTTT
>14|TRBV4-1|TRBJ2-3|NA|few
CASSLRAGTDTQYF
TGCGCCAGCAGCCTACGAGCAGGCACAGATACGCAGTATTTT
>13|TRBV20-1|TRBJ2-5|TRBD1|NA
CSAGQGFQETQYF
TGCAGTGCGGGACAGGGGTTTCAAGAGACCCAGTACTTC
>15|TRBV12-3/TRBV12-4|TRBJ2-5|TRBD1|many
CASRSGQGDLQTQYF
TGTGCCAGCAGGTCAGGACAGGGGGACCTGCAGACCCAGTACTTC
>15|TRBV5-1|TRBJ2-2|NA|few
CASRPGTPNTGELFF
TGCGCCAGCAGACCCGGGACACCCAACACCGGGGAGCTGTTTTTT
>14|TRBV5-1|TRBJ1-4|NA|few
CASSLDGVREKLFF
TGCGCCAGCAGCCTGGATGGTGTGCGTGAAAAACTGTTTTTT
>13|TRBV19|TRBJ2-7|NA|NA
CASSIGTGSEQYF
TGTGCCAGTAGTATCGGAACAGGTTCCGAGCAGTACTTC
>17|TRBV3-1|TRBJ2-1|TRBD2|few
CASSQERRGDQYNEQFF
TGTGCCAGCAGCCAAGAAAGACGGGGGGATCAATACAATGAGCAGTTCTTC
>14|TRBV4-1|TRBJ2-3|TRBD2|few
CASSQLPAGDTQYF
TGCGCCAGCAGCCAATTACCAGCGGGGGATACGCAGTATTTT
>16|TRBV3-1|TRBJ2-6|NA|NA
CASSPEVQSGANVLTF
TGTGCCAGCAGCCCAGAGGTGCAGTCTGGGGCCAACGTCCTGACTTTC
>16|TRBV7-9|TRBJ2-5|TRBD2|many
CASSLTSGGLKETQYF
TGTGCCAGCAGCCTCACTAGCGGGGGGCTTAAAGAGACCCAGTACTTC
>19|TRBV2|TRBJ2-1|NA|NA
CASYPLPIPTPGSYNEQFF
TGTGCCAGCTATCCCCTTCCCATCCCCACCCCGGGGTCCTACAATGAGCAGTTCTTC
>12|TRBV6-2/TRBV6-3|TRBJ2-1|NA|NA
CASSYENNEQFF
TGTGCCAGCAGTTACGAAAACAATGAGCAGTTCTTC
>15|TRBV5-1|TRBJ1-1|NA|few
CASSLAEQGNTEAFF
TGCGCCAGCAGCTTGGCTGAACAGGGGAACACTGAAGCTTTCTTT
>13|TRBV11-1|TRBJ1-1|NA|few
CASSLEWSTEAFF
TGTGCCAGCAGCTTGGAGTGGAGCACTGAAGCTTTCTTT
>19|TRBV5-1|TRBJ1-5|NA|NA
CASSWRRDVHSVPHQPQHF
TGCGCCAGCAGCTGGCGGCGGGACGTCCACTCTGTTCCCCATCAGCCCCAGCATTTT
>11|TRBV24-1|TRBJ2-7|NA|many
CATSDSPQGYF
TGTGCCACCAGTGATTCCCCACAGGGGTACTTC
>18|TRBV3-1|TRBJ2-3|TRBD2|NA
CASSLGKGLAGGEDTQYF
TGTGCCAGCAGCCTCGGAAAGGGACTAGCGGGGGGAGAAGATACGCAGTATTTT
>16|TRBV27|TRBJ2-6|NA|NA
CASSFLTFSGANVLTF
TGTGCCAGCAGTTTCTTGACCTTCTCTGGGGCCAACGTCCTGACTTTC
>15|TRBV5-1|TRBJ1-1|NA|NA
CASSPVRGSNTEAFF
TGCGCCAGCAGCCCGGTTCGAGGGTCAAACACTGAAGCTTTCTTT
>15|TRBV6-5|TRBJ2-5|NA|few
CASSYGTGLGETQYF
TGTGCCAGCAGTTACGGGACTGGTCTGGGGGAGACCCAGTACTTC
>18|TRBV11-1|TRBJ2-2|NA|few
CASRYAPGALKDTGELFF
TGTGCCAGCAGGTACGCGCCTGGGGCACTCAAAGACACCGGGGAGCTGTTTTTT
>18|TRBV12-3/TRBV12-4|TRBJ2-3|NA|NA
CACCFMFPGLESTDTQYF
TGTGCCTGCTGTTTTATGTTCCCGGGATTAGAAAGCACAGATACGCAGTATTTT